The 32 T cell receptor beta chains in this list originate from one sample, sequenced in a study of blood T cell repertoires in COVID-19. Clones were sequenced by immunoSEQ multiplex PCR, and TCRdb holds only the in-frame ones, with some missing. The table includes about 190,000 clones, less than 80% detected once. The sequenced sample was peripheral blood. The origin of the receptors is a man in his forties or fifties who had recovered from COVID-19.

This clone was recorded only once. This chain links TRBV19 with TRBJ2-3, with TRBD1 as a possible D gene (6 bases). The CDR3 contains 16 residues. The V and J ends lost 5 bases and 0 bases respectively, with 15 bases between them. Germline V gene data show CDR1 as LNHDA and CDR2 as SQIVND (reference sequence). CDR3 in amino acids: CASSRQRTASTDTQYF. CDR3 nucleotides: TGTGCCAGTAGTCGTCAAAGGACAGCTAGCACAGATACGCAGTATTTT. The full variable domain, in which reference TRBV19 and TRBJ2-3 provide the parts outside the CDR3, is DGGITQSPKYLFRKEGQNVTLSCEQNLNHDAMYWYRQDPGQGLRLIYYSQIVNDFQKGDIAEGYSVSREKKESFPLTVTSAQKNPTAFYLCASSRQRTASTDTQYFGPGTRLTVL.

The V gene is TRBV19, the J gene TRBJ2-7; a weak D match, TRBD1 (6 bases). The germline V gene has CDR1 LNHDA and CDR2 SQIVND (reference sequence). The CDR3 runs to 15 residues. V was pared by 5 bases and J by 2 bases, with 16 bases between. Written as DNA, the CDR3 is TGTGCCAGTAGTCCCGGACGGGACAATGCCTACGAGCAGTACTTC. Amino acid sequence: CASSPGRDNAYEQYF.

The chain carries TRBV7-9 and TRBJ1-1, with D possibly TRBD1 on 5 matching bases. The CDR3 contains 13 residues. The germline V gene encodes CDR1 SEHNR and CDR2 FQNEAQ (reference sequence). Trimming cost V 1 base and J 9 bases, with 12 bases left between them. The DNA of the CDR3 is TGTGCCAGCAGCTTAGATGGTGGGGCTAAAGCTTTCTTT. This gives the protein CASSLDGGAKAFF.

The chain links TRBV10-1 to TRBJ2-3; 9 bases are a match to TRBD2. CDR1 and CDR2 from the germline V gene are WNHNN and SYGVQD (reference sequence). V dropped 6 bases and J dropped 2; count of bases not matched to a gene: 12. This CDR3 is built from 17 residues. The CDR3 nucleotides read TGCGCCAGCAGGGGGGGGGTCCTAGCGGGGTACACAGATACGCAGTATTTT. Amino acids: CASRGGVLAGYTDTQYF.

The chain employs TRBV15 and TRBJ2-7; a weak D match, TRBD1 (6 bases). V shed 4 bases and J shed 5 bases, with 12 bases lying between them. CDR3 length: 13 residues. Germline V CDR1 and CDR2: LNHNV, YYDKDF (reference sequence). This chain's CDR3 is CATSTSRGNEQYF. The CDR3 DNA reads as TGTGCCACCAGCACTAGCAGGGGAAACGAGCAGTACTTC.

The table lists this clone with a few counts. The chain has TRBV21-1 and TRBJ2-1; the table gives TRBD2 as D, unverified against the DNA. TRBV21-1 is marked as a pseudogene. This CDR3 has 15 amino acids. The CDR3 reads CASSIDFLESNEQFF. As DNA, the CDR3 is TGTGCCAGCAGCATTGACTTTTTAGAATCCAATGAGCAGTTCTTC.

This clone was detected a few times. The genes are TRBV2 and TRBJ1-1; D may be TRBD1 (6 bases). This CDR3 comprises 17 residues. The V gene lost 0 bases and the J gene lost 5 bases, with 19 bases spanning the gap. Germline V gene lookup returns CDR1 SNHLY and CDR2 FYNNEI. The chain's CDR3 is CASSEARFGGRFTEAFF. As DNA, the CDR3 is TGTGCCAGCAGTGAAGCGCGTTTCGGGGGGCGATTTACTGAAGCTTTCTTT.

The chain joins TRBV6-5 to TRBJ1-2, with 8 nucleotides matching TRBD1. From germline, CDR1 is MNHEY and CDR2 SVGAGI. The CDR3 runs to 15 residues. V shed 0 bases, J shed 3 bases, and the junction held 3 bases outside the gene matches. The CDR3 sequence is CASSYSKQGDYGYTF. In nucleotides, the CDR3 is TGTGCCAGCAGTTACTCTAAACAGGGGGACTATGGCTACACCTTC.

CDR3 residues: CASSLPGLAGRYEQFF. The DNA of the CDR3 is TGTGCCAGTAGTTTACCGGGACTAGCGGGACGTTATGAGCAGTTCTTC. The genes are TRBV19 and TRBJ2-1; 13 bases match TRBD2. This CDR3 comprises 16 residues. Germline V lookup: CDR1 LNHDA, CDR2 SQIVND (reference sequence). With V trimmed by 5 bases and J by 8 bases, 9 bases remained unmatched.

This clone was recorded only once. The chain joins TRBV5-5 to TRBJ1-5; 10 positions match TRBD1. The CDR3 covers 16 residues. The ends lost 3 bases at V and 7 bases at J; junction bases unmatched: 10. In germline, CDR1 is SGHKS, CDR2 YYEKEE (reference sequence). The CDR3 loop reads CASSWVPGQGRQPQHF. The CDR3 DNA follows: TGTGCCAGCAGCTGGGTACCGGGACAGGGGAGGCAGCCCCAGCATTTT. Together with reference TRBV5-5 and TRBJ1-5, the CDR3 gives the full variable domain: DAGVTQSPTHLIKTRGQQVTLRCSPISGHKSVSWYQQVLGQGPQFIFQYYEKEERGRGNFPDRFSARQFPNYSSELNVNALLLGDSALYLCASSWVPGQGRQPQHFGDGTRLSIL.

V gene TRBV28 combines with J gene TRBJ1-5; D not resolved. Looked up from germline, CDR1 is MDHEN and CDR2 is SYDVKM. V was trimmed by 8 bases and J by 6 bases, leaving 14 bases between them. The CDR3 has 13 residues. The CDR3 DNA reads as TGTGCCAGCCTCGGTACACCGGGTCAGCCCCAGCATTTT. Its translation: CASLGTPGQPQHF.

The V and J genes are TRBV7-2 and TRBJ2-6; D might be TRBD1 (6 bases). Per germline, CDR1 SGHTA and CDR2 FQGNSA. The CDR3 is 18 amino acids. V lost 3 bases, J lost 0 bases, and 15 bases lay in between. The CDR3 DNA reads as TGTGCCAGCAGCTTCGTGGGACAATACAACTCTGGGGCCAACGTCCTGACTTTC. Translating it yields CASSFVGQYNSGANVLTF.

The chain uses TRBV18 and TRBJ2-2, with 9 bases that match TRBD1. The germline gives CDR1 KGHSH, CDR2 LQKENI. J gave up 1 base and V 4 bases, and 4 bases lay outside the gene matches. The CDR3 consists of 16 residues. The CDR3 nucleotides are TGTGCCAGCTCACGCCGACAGGGGGGGAACACCGGGGAGCTGTTTTTT. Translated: CASSRRQGGNTGELFF.

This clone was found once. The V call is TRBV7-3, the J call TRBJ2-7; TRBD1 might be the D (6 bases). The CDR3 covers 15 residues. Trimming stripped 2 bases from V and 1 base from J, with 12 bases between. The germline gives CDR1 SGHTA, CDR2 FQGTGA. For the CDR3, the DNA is TGTGCCAGCAGCTTATCCCGGACAGAATCCTACGAGCAGTACTTC. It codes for CASSLSRTESYEQYF.

CDR3 sequence reads: CASSISGPWTSGSDEQYF. CDR3 sequence (DNA): TGTGCCAGTAGTATCTCAGGACCATGGACTAGCGGGAGCGACGAGCAGTACTTC. The rearrangement uses TRBV19 and TRBJ2-7, with 13 bases fitting TRBD2. Germline V gene sequence: CDR1 LNHDA, CDR2 SQIVND (reference sequence). The CDR3 contains 18 residues. V lost 3 bases, J lost 5 bases, and 13 bases stayed unmatched.

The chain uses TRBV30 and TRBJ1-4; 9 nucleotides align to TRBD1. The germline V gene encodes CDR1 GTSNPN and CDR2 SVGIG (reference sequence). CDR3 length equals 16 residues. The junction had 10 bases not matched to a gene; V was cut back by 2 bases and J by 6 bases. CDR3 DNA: TGTGCCTGGAGTCATCCCCTAGGACAGGGGTATGAAAAACTGTTTTTT. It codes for CAWSHPLGQGYEKLFF.

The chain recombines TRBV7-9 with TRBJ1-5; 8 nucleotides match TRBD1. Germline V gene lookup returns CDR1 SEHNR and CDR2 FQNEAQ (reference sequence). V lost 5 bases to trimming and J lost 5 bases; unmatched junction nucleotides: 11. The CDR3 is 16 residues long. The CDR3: CASSPAPGGEDQPQHF. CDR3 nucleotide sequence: TGTGCCAGCAGCCCGGCCCCAGGGGGCGAGGATCAGCCCCAGCATTTT.

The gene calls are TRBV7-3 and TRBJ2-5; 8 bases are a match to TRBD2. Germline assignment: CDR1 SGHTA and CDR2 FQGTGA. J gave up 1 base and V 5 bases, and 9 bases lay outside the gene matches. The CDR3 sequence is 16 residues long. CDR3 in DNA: TGTGCCAGCAGCCCCACAGCCCGGGGGGGCCAAGAGACCCAGTACTTC. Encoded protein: CASSPTARGGQETQYF.

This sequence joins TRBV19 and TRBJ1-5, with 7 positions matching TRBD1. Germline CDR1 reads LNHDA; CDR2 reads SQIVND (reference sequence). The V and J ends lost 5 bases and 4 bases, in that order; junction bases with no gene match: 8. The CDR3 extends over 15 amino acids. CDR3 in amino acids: CASSYQGDGNQPQHF. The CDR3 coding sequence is TGTGCCAGTAGTTATCAGGGGGATGGTAATCAGCCCCAGCATTTT.

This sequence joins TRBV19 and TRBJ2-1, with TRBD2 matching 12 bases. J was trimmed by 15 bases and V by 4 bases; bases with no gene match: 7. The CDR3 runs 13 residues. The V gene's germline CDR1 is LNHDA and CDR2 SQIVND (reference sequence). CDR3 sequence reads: CASSTSGRAWLFF. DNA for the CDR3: TGTGCCAGTAGTACTAGCGGGAGGGCGTGGCTGTTCTTC. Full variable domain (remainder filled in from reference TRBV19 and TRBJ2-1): DGGITQSPKYLFRKEGQNVTLSCEQNLNHDAMYWYRQDPGQGLRLIYYSQIVNDFQKGDIAEGYSVSREKKESFPLTVTSAQKNPTAFYLCASSTSGRAWLFFGPGTRLTVL.

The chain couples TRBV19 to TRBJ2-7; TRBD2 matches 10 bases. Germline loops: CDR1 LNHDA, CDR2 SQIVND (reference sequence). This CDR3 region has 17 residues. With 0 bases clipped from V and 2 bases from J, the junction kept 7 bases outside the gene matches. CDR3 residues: CASSIDSGLASTYEQYF. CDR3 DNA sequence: TGTGCCAGTAGTATAGATTCGGGACTAGCGTCGACCTACGAGCAGTACTTC.

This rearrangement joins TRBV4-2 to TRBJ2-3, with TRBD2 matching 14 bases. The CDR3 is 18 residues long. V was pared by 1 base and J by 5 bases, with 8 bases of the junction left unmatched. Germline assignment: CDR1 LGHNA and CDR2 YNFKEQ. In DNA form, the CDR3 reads TGTGCCAGCAGCCAAGTCGGGACTAGCGGGAGCCGTGGAGATACGCAGTATTTT. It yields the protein CASSQVGTSGSRGDTQYF.

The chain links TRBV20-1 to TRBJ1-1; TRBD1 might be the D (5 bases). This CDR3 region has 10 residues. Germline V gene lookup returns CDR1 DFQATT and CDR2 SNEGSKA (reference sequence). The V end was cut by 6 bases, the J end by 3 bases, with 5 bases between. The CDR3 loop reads CSARDTEAFF. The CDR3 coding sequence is TGCAGTGCCAGGGACACTGAAGCTTTCTTT.

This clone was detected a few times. DNA for the CDR3: TGCGCCAGCAGCCTACCAACCGGGACTTTCTCCTACGAGCAGTACTTC. Encoded protein: CASSLPTGTFSYEQYF. The chain recombines TRBV5-1 with TRBJ2-7; maybe TRBD2 (6 bases). With 4 bases removed from V and 0 bases from J, the gap between germline ends came to 17 bases. The length of the CDR3 is 16 residues. Looked up from germline, CDR1 is SGHRS and CDR2 is YFSETQ.

DNA of the CDR3: TGTGCCAGTGGCCCGGGGGAAGATACGCAGTATTTT. Its protein product is CASGPGEDTQYF. V is TRBV19 and J is TRBJ2-3; tentatively, D is TRBD2 (6 bases). The CDR3 runs to 12 residues. The germline V gene has CDR1 LNHDA and CDR2 SQIVND (reference sequence). V lost 8 bases and J 5 bases, leaving 11 bases between the germline ends.

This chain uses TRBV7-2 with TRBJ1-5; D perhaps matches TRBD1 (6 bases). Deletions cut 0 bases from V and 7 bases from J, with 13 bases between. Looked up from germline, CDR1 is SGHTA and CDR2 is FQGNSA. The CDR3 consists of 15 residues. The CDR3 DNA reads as TGTGCCAGCAGCTTAGCGATGGGGAGGGGGCAGCCCCAGCATTTT. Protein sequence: CASSLAMGRGQPQHF.

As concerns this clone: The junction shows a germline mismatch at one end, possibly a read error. The CDR3 here is CASSDSGDRTDF. The CDR3 bases are TGTGCCAGCAGTGATTCCGGAGATCGGACAGACTTT. V is TRBV6-1 and J is TRBJ1-1, with a tentative D call TRBD1 (6 bases). CDR1 and CDR2 from the germline V gene are MNHNS and SASEGT. The CDR3 loop spans 12 amino acids.

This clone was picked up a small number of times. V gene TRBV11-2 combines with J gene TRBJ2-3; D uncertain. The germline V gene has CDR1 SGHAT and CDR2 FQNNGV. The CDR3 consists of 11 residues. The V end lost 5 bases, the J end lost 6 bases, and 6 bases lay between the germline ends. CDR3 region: CASSMEDTQYF. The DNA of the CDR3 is TGTGCCAGCAGCATGGAGGATACGCAGTATTTT.

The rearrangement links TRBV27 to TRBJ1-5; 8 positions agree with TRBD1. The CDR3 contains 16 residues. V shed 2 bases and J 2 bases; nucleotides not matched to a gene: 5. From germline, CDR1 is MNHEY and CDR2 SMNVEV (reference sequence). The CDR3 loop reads CASSLGTGEGNQPQHF. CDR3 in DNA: TGTGCCAGCAGTTTAGGGACAGGCGAAGGCAATCAGCCCCAGCATTTT.

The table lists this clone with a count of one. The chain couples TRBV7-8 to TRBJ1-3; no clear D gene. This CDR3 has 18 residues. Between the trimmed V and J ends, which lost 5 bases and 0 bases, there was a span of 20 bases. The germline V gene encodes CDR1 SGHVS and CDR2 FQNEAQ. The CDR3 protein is CASSPQLRGALSGNTIYF. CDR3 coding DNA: TGTGCCAGCAGCCCGCAATTGCGGGGTGCCCTCTCTGGAAACACCATATATTTT. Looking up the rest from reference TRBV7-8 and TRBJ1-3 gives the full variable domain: GAGVSQSPRYKVAKRGQDVALRCDPISGHVSLFWYQQALGQGPEFLTYFQNEAQLDKSGLPSDRFFAERPEGSVSTLKIQRTQQEDSAVYLCASSPQLRGALSGNTIYFGEGSWLTVV.

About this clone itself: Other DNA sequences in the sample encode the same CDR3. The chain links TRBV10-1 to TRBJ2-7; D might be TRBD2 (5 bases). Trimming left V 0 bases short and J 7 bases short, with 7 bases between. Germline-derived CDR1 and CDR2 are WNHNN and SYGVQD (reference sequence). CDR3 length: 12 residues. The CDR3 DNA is TGCGCCAGCAGTGAGTCGACGGGGGAGCAGTACTTC. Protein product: CASSESTGEQYF.

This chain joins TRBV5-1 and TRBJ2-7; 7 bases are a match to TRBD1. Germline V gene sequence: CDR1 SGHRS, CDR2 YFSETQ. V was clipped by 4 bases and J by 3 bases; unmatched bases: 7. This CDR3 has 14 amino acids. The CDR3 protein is CASSGGQTSYEQYF. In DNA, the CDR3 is TGCGCCAGCAGCGGGGGACAGACCAGCTACGAGCAGTACTTC. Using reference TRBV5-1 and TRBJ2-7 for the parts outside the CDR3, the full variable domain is KAGVTQTPRYLIKTRGQQVTLSCSPISGHRSVSWYQQTPGQGLQFLFEYFSETQRNKGNFPGRFSGRQFSNSRSEMNVSTLELGDSALYLCASSGGQTSYEQYFGPGTRLTVT.